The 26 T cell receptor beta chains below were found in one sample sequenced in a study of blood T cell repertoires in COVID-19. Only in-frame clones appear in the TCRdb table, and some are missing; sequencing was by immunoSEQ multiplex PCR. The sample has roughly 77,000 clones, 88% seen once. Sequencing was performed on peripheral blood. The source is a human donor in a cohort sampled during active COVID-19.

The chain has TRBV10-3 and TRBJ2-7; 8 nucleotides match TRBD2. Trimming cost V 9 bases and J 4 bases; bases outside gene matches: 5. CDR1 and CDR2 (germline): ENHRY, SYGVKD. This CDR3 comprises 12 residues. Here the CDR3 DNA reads TGTGCCATTTCAGCGGGGGAGTACGAGCAGTACTTC. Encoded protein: CAISAGEYEQYF.

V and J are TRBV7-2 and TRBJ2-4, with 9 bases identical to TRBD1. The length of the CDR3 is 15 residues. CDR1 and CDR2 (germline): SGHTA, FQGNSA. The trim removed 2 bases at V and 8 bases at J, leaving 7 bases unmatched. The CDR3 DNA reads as TGTGCCAGCAGCTTACCACCGGGACAGGGAGACATTCAGTACTTC. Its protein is CASSLPPGQGDIQYF.

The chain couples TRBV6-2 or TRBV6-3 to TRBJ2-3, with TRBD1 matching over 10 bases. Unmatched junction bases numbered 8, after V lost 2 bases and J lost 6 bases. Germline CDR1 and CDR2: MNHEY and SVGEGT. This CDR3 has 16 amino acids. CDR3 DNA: TGTGCCAGCAGTTACCCCGACAGGGGGCAGAGGGATACGCAGTATTTT. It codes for CASSYPDRGQRDTQYF.

CDR3 sequence reads: CASSLLGDEQYF. In DNA form, the CDR3 reads TGTGCCAGCAGCTTATTGGGAGACGAGCAGTACTTC. The J gene is TRBJ2-7, the V gene TRBV5-4; D may be TRBD2 (5 bases). The CDR3 runs 12 residues. Trimming removed 2 bases from V and 5 bases from J, with 8 bases in between. The germline V gene has CDR1 SGHNT and CDR2 YYREEE (reference sequence).

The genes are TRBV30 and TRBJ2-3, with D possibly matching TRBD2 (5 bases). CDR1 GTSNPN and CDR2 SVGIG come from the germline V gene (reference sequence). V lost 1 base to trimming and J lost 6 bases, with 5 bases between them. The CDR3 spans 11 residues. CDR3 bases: TGTGCCTGGAGTGGAGGGGATACGCAGTATTTT. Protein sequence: CAWSGGDTQYF. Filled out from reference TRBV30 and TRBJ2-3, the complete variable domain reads SQTIHQWPATLVQPVGSPLSLECTVEGTSNPNLYWYRQAAGRGLQLLFYSVGIGQISSEVPQNLSASRPQDRQFILSSKKLLLSDSGFYLCAWSGGDTQYFGPGTRLTVL.

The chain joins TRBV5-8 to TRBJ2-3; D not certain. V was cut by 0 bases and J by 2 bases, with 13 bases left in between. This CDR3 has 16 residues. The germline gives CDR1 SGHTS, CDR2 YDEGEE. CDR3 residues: CASSLGRQTNTDTQYF. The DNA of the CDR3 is TGTGCCAGCAGCTTGGGGCGTCAGACAAACACAGATACGCAGTATTTT.

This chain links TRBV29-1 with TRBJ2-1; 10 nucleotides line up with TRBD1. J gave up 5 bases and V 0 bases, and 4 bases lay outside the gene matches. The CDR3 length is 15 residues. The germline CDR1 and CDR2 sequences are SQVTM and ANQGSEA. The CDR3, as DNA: TGCAGCGTTGAAGACCCAGGACAGGGGGACAATGAGCAGTTCTTC. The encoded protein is CSVEDPGQGDNEQFF.

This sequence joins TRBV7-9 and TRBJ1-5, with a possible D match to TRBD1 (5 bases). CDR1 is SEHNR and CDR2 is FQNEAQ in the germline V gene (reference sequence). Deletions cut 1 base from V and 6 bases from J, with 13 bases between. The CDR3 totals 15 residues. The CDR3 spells CASSLGGGWVQPQHF. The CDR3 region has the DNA TGTGCCAGCAGCTTAGGCGGGGGTTGGGTTCAGCCCCAGCATTTT.

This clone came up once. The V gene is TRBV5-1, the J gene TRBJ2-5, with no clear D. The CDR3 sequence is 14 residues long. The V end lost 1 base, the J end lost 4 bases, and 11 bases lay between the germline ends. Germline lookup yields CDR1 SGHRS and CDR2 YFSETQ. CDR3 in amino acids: CASSLRRFGETQYF. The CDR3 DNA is TGCGCCAGCAGCTTGCGTAGATTTGGAGAGACCCAGTACTTC.

The CDR3 nucleotides are TGTGCCAGCAGCCCTAGCGGGGGCGCAGATACGCAGTATTTT. It codes for CASSPSGGADTQYF. This chain joins TRBV7-2 and TRBJ2-3, with 10 bases lining up with TRBD2. This CDR3 region has 14 residues. J gave up 4 bases and V 5 bases, and 3 bases lay outside the gene matches. CDR1 SGHTA and CDR2 FQGNSA come from the germline V gene.

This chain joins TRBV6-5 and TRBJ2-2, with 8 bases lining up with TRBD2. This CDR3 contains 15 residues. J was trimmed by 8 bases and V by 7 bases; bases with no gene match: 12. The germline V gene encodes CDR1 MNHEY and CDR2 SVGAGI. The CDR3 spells CASNLLLAGLGELFF. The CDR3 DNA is TGTGCCAGCAATCTCTTGCTAGCGGGTTTGGGGGAGCTGTTTTTT.

CDR3 DNA sequence: TGTGCCTGGAGTCTCGGTCCGGGGTCCGGGGAGCTGTTTTTT. This translates into CAWSLGPGSGELFF. The rearrangement uses TRBV30 and TRBJ2-2, with D possibly matching TRBD2 (5 bases). The CDR3 has 14 amino acids. Trimming took off 2 bases at V and 6 bases at J, with 13 bases between the two ends. Germline values: CDR1 GTSNPN, CDR2 SVGIG (reference sequence).

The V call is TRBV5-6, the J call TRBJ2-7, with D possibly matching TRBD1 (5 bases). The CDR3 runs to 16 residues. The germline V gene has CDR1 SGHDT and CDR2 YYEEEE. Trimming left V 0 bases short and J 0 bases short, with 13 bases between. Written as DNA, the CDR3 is TGTGCCAGCAGCTTGGATAGGGGATACAGCTCCTACGAGCAGTACTTC. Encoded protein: CASSLDRGYSSYEQYF.

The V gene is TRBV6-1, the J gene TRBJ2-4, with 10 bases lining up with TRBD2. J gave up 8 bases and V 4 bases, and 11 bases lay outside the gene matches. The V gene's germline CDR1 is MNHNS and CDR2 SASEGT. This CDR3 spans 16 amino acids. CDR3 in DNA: TGTGCCAGCAGTGCGTCTAGCGGGGGTTTTACGGACATTCAGTACTTC. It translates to CASSASSGGFTDIQYF.

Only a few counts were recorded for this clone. The CDR3 loop is CASSLSGSTQPQHF. The CDR3 region has the DNA TGTGCCAGCAGCTTGTCCGGGTCGACCCAGCCCCAGCATTTT. The chain uses TRBV5-5 and TRBJ1-5; D not certain. The CDR3 sequence is 14 residues long. CDR1 is SGHKS, CDR2 YYEKEE, per germline (reference sequence). The germline V and J ends were trimmed by 1 base and 7 bases, with 12 bases remaining between them.

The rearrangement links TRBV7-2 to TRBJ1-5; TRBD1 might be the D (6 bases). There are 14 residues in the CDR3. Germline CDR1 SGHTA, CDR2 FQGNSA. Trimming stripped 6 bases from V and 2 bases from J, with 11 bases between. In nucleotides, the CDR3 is TGTGCCAGCAGTGAAGGGGGAGGCAATCAGCCCCAGCATTTT. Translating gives CASSEGGGNQPQHF.

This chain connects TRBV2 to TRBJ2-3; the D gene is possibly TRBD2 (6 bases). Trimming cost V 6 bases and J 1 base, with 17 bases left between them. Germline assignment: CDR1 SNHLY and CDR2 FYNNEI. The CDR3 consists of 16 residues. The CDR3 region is CASSPTAPGGTDTQYF. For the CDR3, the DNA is TGTGCCAGCAGCCCAACCGCCCCGGGGGGCACAGATACGCAGTATTTT.

The CDR3 DNA sequence: TGTGCCAGCAGTCCCGACAGGGGGCGAGGGAACACCGGGGAGCTGTTTTTT. It translates to CASSPDRGRGNTGELFF. The V and J genes are TRBV28 and TRBJ2-2, with 10 bases lining up with TRBD1. Trimming removed 5 bases from V and 1 base from J; junction bases left unmatched: 7. CDR3 length equals 17 residues. CDR1 is MDHEN, CDR2 SYDVKM, per germline.

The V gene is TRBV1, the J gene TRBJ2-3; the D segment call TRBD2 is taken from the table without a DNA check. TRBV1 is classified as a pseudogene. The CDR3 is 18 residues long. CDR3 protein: CTSTPGSTSGSSTDTQYF. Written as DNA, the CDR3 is TGCACCAGCACCCCTGGGTCGACTAGCGGGAGTAGCACAGATACGCAGTATTTT.

The CDR3 DNA follows: TGTGCCAGCAGTCATCTCCGACTAGCGACAATACCCAATGAGCAGTTCTTC. Protein product: CASSHLRLATIPNEQFF. This rearrangement joins TRBV27 to TRBJ2-1; 8 bases are a match to TRBD2. J gave up 6 bases and V 5 bases, and 15 bases lay outside the gene matches. CDR3 size: 17 residues. In germline, CDR1 is MNHEY, CDR2 SMNVEV (reference sequence).

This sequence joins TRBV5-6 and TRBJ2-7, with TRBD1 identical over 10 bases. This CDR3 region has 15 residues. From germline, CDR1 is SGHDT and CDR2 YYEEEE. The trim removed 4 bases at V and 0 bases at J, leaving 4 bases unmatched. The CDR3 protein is CASSPRTGGSYEQYF. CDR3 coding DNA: TGTGCCAGCAGCCCACGGACAGGGGGCTCCTACGAGCAGTACTTC.

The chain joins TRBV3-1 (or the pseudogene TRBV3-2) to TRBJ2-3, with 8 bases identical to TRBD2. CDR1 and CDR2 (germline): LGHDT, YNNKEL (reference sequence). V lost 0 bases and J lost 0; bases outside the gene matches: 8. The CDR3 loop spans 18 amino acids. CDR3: CASSQDFVTSVSTDTQYF. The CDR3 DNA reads TGTGCCAGCAGCCAAGATTTCGTGACTAGCGTTAGCACAGATACGCAGTATTTT.

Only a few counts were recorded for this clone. The CDR3 DNA reads TGTGCCAGCAGTTCTTCCGGGACAGACCACTATGGCTACACCTTC. As protein: CASSSSGTDHYGYTF. The genes are TRBV6-2 or TRBV6-3 and TRBJ1-2, with 7 bases identical to TRBD1. There are 15 residues in the CDR3. CDR1 is MNHEY and CDR2 is SVGEGT in the germline V gene. With 4 bases clipped from V and 3 bases from J, the junction kept 8 bases outside the gene matches.

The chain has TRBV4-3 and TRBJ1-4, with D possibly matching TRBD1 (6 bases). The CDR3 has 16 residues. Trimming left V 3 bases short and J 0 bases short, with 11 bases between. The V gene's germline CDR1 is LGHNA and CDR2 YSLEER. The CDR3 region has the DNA TGCGCCAGCAGCCACGGGGGGCGAACAACTAATGAAAAACTGTTTTTT. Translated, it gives CASSHGGRTTNEKLFF.

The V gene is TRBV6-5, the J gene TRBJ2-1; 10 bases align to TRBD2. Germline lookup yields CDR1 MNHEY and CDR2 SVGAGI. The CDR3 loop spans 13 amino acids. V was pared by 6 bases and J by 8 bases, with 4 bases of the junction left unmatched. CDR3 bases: TGTGCCAGCAGGCTAGCGGGGGACTATGAGCAGTTCTTC. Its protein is CASRLAGDYEQFF.

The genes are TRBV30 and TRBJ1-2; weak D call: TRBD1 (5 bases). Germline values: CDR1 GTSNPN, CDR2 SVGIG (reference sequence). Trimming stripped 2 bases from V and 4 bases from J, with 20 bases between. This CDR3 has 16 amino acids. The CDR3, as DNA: TGTGCCTGGAGTCATCAACAGGACCCGCGGGGCTATGGCTACACCTTC. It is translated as CAWSHQQDPRGYGYTF.